This is a list of T cell receptor beta chains from one sample in a study of beta chain features in type 1 diabetes. Sequenced by immunoSEQ multiplex PCR; TCRdb stores in-frame clones only, minus some. The sample comprises a few hundred thousand clones, around 10% of which are singletons, and 0.015% rests with the top ten. Sample: naive CD4+ T cells from blood. These receptors all stem from a woman aged 30 to 39 in good health. Both conserved end residues are part of each CDR3. The D gene is left open where the match is weak. Clone size is not always given. Where it is, it says once, few, many or a class for expanded clones.

V gene,J gene,clone size,D gene,CDR3 length,CDR3 protein,CDR3 DNA
TRBV7-2,TRBJ1-2,few,NA,13,CASSPPTGSGYTF,TGTGCCAGCAGCCCCCCTACAGGGTCCGGCTACACCTTC
TRBV19,TRBJ2-7,NA,NA,14,CASSTRDISYEQYF,TGTGCCAGTAGTACCCGGGACATCTCCTACGAGCAGTACTTC
TRBV14,TRBJ2-7,few,NA,16,CASSQGEGVFSYEQYF,TGTGCCAGCAGCCAAGGCGAGGGGGTATTCAGCTACGAGCAGTACTTC
TRBV30,TRBJ2-7,few,NA,13,CAWSVSVQGEQYF,TGTGCCTGGAGTGTAAGCGTACAGGGCGAGCAGTACTTC
TRBV7-9,TRBJ2-1,NA,NA,13,CASSGQTWNEQFF,TGTGCCAGCAGCGGACAGACGTGGAATGAGCAGTTCTTC
TRBV18,TRBJ2-2,NA,TRBD2,15,CASSLTSVNTGELFF,TGTGCCAGCTCCCTGACTAGCGTGAACACCGGGGAGCTGTTTTTT
TRBV6-6,TRBJ2-7,NA,TRBD1,14,CASSKTGGIYEQYF,TGTGCCAGCAGTAAGACAGGGGGCATCTACGAGCAGTACTTC
TRBV6-5,TRBJ1-4,NA,TRBD1,15,CASRRDRATNEKLFF,TGTGCCAGCAGACGGGACAGGGCAACTAATGAAAAACTGTTTTTT
TRBV30,TRBJ1-1,NA,NA,13,CAWKGQFYTEAFF,TGTGCCTGGAAAGGACAGTTTTACACTGAAGCTTTCTTT
TRBV9,TRBJ2-3,few,TRBD2,16,CASSSGLAGRGDTQYF,TGTGCCAGCAGCTCGGGACTAGCGGGCAGAGGCGATACGCAGTATTTT
TRBV18,TRBJ2-7,few,NA,13,CASSPPAAYEQYF,TGTGCCAGCTCACCACCTGCAGCCTACGAGCAGTACTTC
TRBV28,TRBJ2-3,NA,NA,15,CASSFTGLSTDTQYF,TGTGCCAGCAGTTTCACGGGTTTGAGCACAGATACGCAGTATTTT
TRBV5-4,TRBJ2-3,few,NA,15,CASSFTAGNTDTQYF,TGTGCCAGCAGCTTCACGGCGGGGAACACAGATACGCAGTATTTT
TRBV5-1,TRBJ2-4,few,TRBD2,15,CASSLSGTSKNIQYF,TGCGCCAGCAGCTTGTCCGGGACTAGCAAAAACATTCAGTACTTC
TRBV19,TRBJ1-1,NA,NA,13,CASSPGGLTEAFF,TGTGCCAGTAGTCCCGGGGGGCTTACTGAAGCTTTCTTT
TRBV4-2,TRBJ2-2,few,NA,15,CASSPSLAMSGELFF,TGTGCCAGCAGCCCGTCCCTAGCTATGTCCGGGGAGCTGTTTTTT
TRBV28,TRBJ2-1,few,TRBD1,14,CASTDGQGLNEQFF,TGTGCCAGCACTGATGGACAGGGGTTGAATGAGCAGTTCTTC
TRBV5-4,TRBJ2-1,few,TRBD1,14,CASSGPGTGNEQFF,TGTGCCAGCAGCGGACCCGGGACAGGGAATGAGCAGTTCTTC
TRBV30,TRBJ1-1,NA,NA,13,CAWQQGRPGEAFF,TGTGCCTGGCAGCAGGGGAGACCGGGTGAAGCTTTCTTT
TRBV7-2,TRBJ2-7,NA,NA,13,CASSAPSSIEQYF,TGTGCCAGCAGCGCACCCTCTAGTATCGAGCAGTACTTC
TRBV15,TRBJ2-1,few,TRBD2,18,CATSREGTSGTVGNEQFF,TGTGCCACCAGCAGAGAAGGGACTAGCGGGACCGTTGGGAATGAGCAGTTCTTC
TRBV23-1,TRBJ2-7,few,TRBD1,17,CASSQSHPGQEAYEQYF,TGCGCCAGCAGTCAATCGCACCCGGGACAGGAGGCATACGAGCAGTACTTC
TRBV6-1,TRBJ2-5,few,NA,13,CASSGLARETQYF,TGTGCCAGCAGTGGGCTAGCCAGAGAGACCCAGTACTTC
TRBV30,TRBJ1-2,few,NA,14,CARKFQAPGDGYTF,TGTGCCCGGAAATTCCAGGCGCCAGGGGATGGCTACACCTTC
TRBV7-3,TRBJ2-1,NA,NA,15,CASSLTYGSLTEQFF,TGTGCCAGCAGCTTAACGTACGGTTCTCTCACTGAGCAGTTCTTC
TRBV7-3,TRBJ2-1,NA,NA,15,CASSLRLTGMSAQFF,TGTGCCAGCAGCTTAAGGCTAACAGGAATGTCTGCGCAGTTCTTC
TRBV15,TRBJ2-1,NA,TRBD2,21,CATSRKSVGLAGGWSANEQFF,TGTGCCACCAGCAGAAAGTCGGTTGGACTAGCGGGAGGGTGGTCGGCCAATGAGCAGTTCTTC
TRBV28,TRBJ2-2,NA,TRBD2,16,CASTSPTSGKAGELFF,TGTGCCAGCACTAGCCCGACTAGCGGGAAGGCCGGGGAGCTGTTTTTT
TRBV9,TRBJ2-3,few,NA,15,CASSVEDQGTDTQYF,TGTGCCAGCAGCGTAGAGGACCAGGGGACAGATACGCAGTATTTT
TRBV5-1,TRBJ1-1,NA,NA,14,CASSLAGRSTEAFF,TGCGCCAGCAGCTTGGCAGGGCGGAGCACTGAAGCTTTCTTT
TRBV5-6,TRBJ2-1,few,NA,15,CASSSFGSSYNEQFF,TGTGCCAGCAGTTCTTTTGGGAGCTCCTACAATGAGCAGTTCTTC
TRBV18,TRBJ2-7,NA,NA,16,CASSANRDTSSYEQYF,TGTGCCAGCTCTGCCAACCGGGACACCAGCTCCTACGAGCAGTACTTC